One TCR beta chain is described in this entry. This sample is part of a study of T-cell memory formation after mild COVID-19. One entry per CDR3 protein results from TCRdb running MiXCR on the 5' RACE reads. The sample lists 280,000 or so distinct CDR3 sequences; more than 15% were seen once. The V and J ends lost 2 bases and 6 bases respectively, with 19 bases between them. The CDR3 totals 16 residues. CDR1 MNHNS and CDR2 SASEGT come from the germline V gene. The TCR comes from a man aged 18 to 30 who had mild COVID-19 (a few samples of this study predate the infection). Cell type and time point are not known. Sequenced sample: PBMCs or a T cell subset sorted from them (not recorded which). The chain has TRBV6-1 and TRBJ2-5, with unresolved D. DNA for the CDR3: TGTGCCAGCAGTGAACGCCCGGTGGGCCTAGGGAAGACCCAGTACTTC. Its translation is CASSERPVGLGKTQYF.